This T cell receptor beta chain was documented in a study of human thymus T cells. Sequenced by immunoSEQ multiplex PCR; TCRdb stores in-frame clones only, minus some. The repertoire holds over 35,000 clones, with about 94% as singletons. The clonotype originates from a boy under three years old with a congenital heart defect but otherwise immunologically healthy. Sequencing was done on a sample of blood.

CDR3 in DNA: TGTGCCAGCAGCTCACGAGACAGGAAGATGAACACTGAAGCTTTCTTT. Protein: CASSSRDRKMNTEAFF. The rearrangement joins TRBV5-4 to TRBJ1-1; a weak D match, TRBD1 (6 bases). The ends were cut back, 3 bases at V and 0 bases at J, with 15 bases in the middle. The CDR3 is 16 amino acids. Germline V CDR1 and CDR2: SGHNT, YYREEE (reference sequence).